This T cell receptor (beta chain) was recorded in a study of T cell responses to AZD1222 COVID-19 vaccine. Sequencing used immunoSEQ multiplex PCR; TCRdb keeps in-frame clones, though not all of them. The data hold fewer than 120,000 clones, with 94% observed a single time. This clone was detected only once. The antigen remains unidentified. Germline CDR1 MGHRA, CDR2 YSYEKL. The germline V and J ends were trimmed by 1 base and 2 bases, with 11 bases remaining between them. This CDR3 comprises 15 residues. Overall study results and limits: Across the whole spike, CD4 TCRs peaked at regions 160-218 and 743-854. Donor demographics were predominantly white British with a female majority; clonal diversity may be underestimated.

V and J are TRBV4-1 and TRBJ1-1; D may be TRBD1 (5 bases). This clonotype originated in an adult who received the AZD1222 COVID-19 vaccine. The sample in question was peripheral blood, obtained 28 days after the second AZD1222 dose. The CDR3 spells CASSQAPGGNTEAFF. The CDR3 nucleotides are TGCGCCAGCAGCCAAGCCCCGGGGGGAAACACTGAAGCTTTCTTT.